The sequence of this T cell receptor (beta chain) was determined in a study of Ad26.COV2.S vaccination and SARS-CoV-2 variants. Of note for this clone: What it binds is not known.

Unmatched junction bases numbered 3, after V lost 5 bases and J lost 3 bases. This CDR3 comprises 14 residues. CDR1 MNHEY and CDR2 SVGAGI come from the germline V gene. Treatment specified: over 15 received Ad26.COV2.S at low or high dose, single or two shots; about 5 received placebo; per-sample allocation not given. At day 63 after the first vaccine or placebo injection, samples were drawn. Based in Boston, the donor was an adult of 18-55 years. Study observations and caveats: People who got the vaccine had more spike-specific TCR breadth than people who got placebo.

The repertoire was sequenced with immunoSEQ multiplex PCR; TCRdb's copy has only in-frame clones and lacks some. This sample has under 500,000 clones; about nine tenths occur once, and the top ten carry less than 2%. Sequencing used peripheral blood, obtained in a trial of Ad26.COV2.S vaccine versus placebo. The clonotype comes from a person aged 18-60 years who received the Ad26.COV2.S COVID-19 vaccine or a placebo. The chain couples TRBV6-5 to TRBJ1-4; 7 bases are shared with TRBD1. The CDR3: CASSRDSSNEKLFF. Written as DNA, the CDR3 is TGTGCCAGCAGTCGGGACAGCTCTAATGAAAAACTGTTTTTT.